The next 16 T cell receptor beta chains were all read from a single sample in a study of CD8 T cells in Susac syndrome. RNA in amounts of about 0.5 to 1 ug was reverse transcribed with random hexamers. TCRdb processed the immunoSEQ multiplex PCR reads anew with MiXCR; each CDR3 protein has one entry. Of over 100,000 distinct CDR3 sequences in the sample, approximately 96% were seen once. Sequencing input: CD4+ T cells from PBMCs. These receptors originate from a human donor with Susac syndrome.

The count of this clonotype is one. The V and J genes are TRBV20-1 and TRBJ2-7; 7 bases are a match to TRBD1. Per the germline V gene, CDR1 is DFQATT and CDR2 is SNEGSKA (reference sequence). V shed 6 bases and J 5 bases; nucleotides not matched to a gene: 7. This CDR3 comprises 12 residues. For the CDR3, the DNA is TGCAGTGCCCAGACCGACAGGGACGAGCAGTACTTC. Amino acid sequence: CSAQTDRDEQYF.

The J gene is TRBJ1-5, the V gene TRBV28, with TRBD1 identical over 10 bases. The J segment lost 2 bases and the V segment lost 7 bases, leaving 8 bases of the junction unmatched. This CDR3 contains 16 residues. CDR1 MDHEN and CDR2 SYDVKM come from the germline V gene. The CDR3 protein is CASKETGGLGNQPQHF. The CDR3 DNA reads TGTGCCAGCAAGGAGACAGGGGGCTTAGGCAATCAGCCCCAGCATTTT.

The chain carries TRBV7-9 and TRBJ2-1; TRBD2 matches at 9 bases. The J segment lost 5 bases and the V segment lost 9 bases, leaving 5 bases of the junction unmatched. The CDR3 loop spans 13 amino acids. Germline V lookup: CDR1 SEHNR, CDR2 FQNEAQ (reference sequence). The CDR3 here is CASSGSPHNEQFF. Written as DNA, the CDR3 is TGTGCCAGTAGCGGGAGCCCGCACAATGAGCAGTTCTTC.

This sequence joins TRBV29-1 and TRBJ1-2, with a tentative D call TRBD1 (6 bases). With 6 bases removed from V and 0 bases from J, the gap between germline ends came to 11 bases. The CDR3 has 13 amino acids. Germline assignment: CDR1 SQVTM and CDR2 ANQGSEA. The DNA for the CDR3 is TGCAGCGTCGGACAGTTAGCTAACTATGGCTACACCTTC. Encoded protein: CSVGQLANYGYTF.

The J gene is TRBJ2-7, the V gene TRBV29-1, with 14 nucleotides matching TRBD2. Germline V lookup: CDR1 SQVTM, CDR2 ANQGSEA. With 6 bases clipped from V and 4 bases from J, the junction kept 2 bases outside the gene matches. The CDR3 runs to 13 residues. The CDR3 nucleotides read TGCAGCGTCAGGACTAGCGGGGGGTACGAGCAGTACTTC. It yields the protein CSVRTSGGYEQYF.

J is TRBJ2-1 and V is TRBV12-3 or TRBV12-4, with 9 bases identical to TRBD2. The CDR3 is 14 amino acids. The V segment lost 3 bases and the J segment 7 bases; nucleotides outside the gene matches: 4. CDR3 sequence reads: CASSFSGRTNEQFF. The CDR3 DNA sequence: TGTGCCAGCAGTTTCAGCGGGAGGACAAATGAGCAGTTCTTC.

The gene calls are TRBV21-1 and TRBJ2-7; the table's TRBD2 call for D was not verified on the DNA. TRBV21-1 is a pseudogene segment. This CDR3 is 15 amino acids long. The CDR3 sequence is CASSKVGLHASEQYF. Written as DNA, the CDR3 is TGTGCCAGCAGCAAAGTCGGACTTCATGCCTCCGAGCAGTACTTC.

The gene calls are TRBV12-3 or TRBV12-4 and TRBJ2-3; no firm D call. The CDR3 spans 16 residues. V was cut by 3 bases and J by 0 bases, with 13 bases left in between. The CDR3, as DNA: TGTGCCAGCAGTTTGGCACGGACCACTAGCACAGATACGCAGTATTTT. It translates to CASSLARTTSTDTQYF.

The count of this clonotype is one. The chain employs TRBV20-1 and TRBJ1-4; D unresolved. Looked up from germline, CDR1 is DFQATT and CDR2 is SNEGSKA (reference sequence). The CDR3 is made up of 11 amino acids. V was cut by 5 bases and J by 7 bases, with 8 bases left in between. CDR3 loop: CSAGRVEKLFF. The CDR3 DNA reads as TGCAGTGCTGGGAGGGTTGAAAAACTGTTTTTT.

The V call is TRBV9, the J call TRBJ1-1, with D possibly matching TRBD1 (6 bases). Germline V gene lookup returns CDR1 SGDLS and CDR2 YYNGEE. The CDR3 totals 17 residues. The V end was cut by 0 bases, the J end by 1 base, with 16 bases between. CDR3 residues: CASSVGQGSGQNTEAFF. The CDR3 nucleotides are TGTGCCAGCAGCGTAGGGCAGGGGTCAGGACAGAACACTGAAGCTTTCTTT.

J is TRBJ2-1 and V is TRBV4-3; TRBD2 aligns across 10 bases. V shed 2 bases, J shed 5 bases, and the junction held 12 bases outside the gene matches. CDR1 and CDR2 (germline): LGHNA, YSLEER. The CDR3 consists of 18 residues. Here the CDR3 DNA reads TGCGCCAGCAGCCAAACCCCTATGAGCGGGAGGGCGAACAATGAGCAGTTCTTC. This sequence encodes CASSQTPMSGRANNEQFF.

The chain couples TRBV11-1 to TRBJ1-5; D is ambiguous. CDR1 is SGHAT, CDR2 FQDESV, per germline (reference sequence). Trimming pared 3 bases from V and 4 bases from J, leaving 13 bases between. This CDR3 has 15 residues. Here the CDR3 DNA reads TGTGCCAGCAGCTTCATGGAGAGGGTTAATCAGCCCCAGCATTTT. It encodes CASSFMERVNQPQHF.

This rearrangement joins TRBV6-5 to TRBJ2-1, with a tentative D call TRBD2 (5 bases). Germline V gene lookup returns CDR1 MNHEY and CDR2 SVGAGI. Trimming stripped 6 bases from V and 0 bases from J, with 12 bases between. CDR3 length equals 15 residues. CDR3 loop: CASRGAAPSYNEQFF. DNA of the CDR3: TGTGCCAGCAGGGGAGCGGCTCCCTCCTACAATGAGCAGTTCTTC.

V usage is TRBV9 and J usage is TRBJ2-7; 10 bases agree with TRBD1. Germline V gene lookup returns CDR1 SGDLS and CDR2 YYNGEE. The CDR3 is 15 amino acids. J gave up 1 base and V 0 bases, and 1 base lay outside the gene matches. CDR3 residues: CASSVEDRGSYEQYF. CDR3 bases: TGTGCCAGCAGCGTAGAGGACAGGGGGTCCTACGAGCAGTACTTC.

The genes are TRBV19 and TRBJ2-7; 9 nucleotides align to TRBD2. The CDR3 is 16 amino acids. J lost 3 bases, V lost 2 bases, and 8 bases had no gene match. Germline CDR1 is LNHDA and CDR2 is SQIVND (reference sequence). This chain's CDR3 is CASSISSDSGSYEQYF. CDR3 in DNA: TGTGCCAGTAGTATATCGTCGGATAGCGGGAGCTACGAGCAGTACTTC.

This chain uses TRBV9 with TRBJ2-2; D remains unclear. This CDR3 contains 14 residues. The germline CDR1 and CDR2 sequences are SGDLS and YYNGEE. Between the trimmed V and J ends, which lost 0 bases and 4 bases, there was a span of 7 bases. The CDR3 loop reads CASSVVSGTGELFF. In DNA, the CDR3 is TGTGCCAGCAGCGTAGTTTCGGGCACCGGGGAGCTGTTTTTT.